Below, 20 T cell receptor beta chains from the same sample are listed, as sequenced in a study of shared clonotypes between healthy human individuals. CD8 cells classed as naive were CD45RO-negative and positively selected for CCR7, excluding terminally differentiated effector memory CD45RA+ cells. The assay was immunoSEQ multiplex PCR, and TCRdb's table has in-frame clones only and misses some. The sample holds approximately 650,000 clones; 95% to 96% are singletons and the top ten take less than 0.13%. Sequencing was performed on naive CD8+ T cells sorted from blood. The receptors were gathered from a woman in her 30s in good health.

CDR3: CASRWGGGEAFF. For the CDR3, the DNA is TGTGCCAGCAGATGGGGTGGCGGTGAAGCTTTCTTT. V usage is TRBV27 and J usage is TRBJ1-1, with D uncertain. V gave up 6 bases and J gave up 7 bases, with 12 bases separating them. CDR1 and CDR2 from the germline V gene are MNHEY and SMNVEV (reference sequence). The CDR3 is 12 residues long.

The V and J genes are TRBV27 and TRBJ2-7; possibly TRBD1 for D (5 bases). Germline V gene lookup returns CDR1 MNHEY and CDR2 SMNVEV (reference sequence). This CDR3 is 15 amino acids long. V dropped 2 bases and J dropped 4 bases, with 15 bases sitting between them. The CDR3 DNA follows: TGTGCCAGCAGTTTAGGGTCAGGTCAGGGTTACGAGCAGTACTTC. Its protein product is CASSLGSGQGYEQYF.

This clone was counted only a few times. CDR3 in amino acids: CASGESRNTNEKLFF. Written as DNA, the CDR3 is TGTGCCAGCGGGGAGTCCAGGAACACTAATGAAAAACTGTTTTTT. The V gene is TRBV4-2, the J gene TRBJ1-4; D gene uncertain. Trimming left V 8 bases short and J 2 bases short, with 15 bases between. The CDR3 contains 15 residues. Germline CDR1 reads LGHNA; CDR2 reads YNFKEQ.

The chain employs TRBV2 and TRBJ1-1; D gene ambiguous. The CDR3 covers 14 residues. Germline values: CDR1 SNHLY, CDR2 FYNNEI. With 3 bases removed from V and 1 base from J, the gap between germline ends came to 9 bases. The CDR3 here is CASSDRNRNTEAFF. In DNA, the CDR3 is TGTGCCAGCAGTGATCGAAACAGGAACACTGAAGCTTTCTTT.

CDR3 region: CASGSVEDLPLLNTEAFF. The DNA of the CDR3 is TGTGCCAGCGGTTCGGTGGAGGACCTACCCTTGTTGAACACTGAAGCTTTCTTT. The V and J genes are TRBV2 and TRBJ1-1; D unresolved. V was cut by 8 bases and J by 0 bases, with 25 bases left in between. The CDR3 runs to 18 residues. Germline V gene lookup returns CDR1 SNHLY and CDR2 FYNNEI.

The chain links TRBV6-6 to TRBJ2-1, with D tentatively TRBD2 (5 bases). V gave up 2 bases and J gave up 10 bases, with 9 bases separating them. Per the germline V gene, CDR1 is MNHNY and CDR2 is SVGAGI (reference sequence). This CDR3 is built from 12 residues. CDR3 residues: CASSYDAGEQFF. Here the CDR3 DNA reads TGTGCCAGCAGTTACGATGCGGGCGAGCAGTTCTTC.

The chain joins TRBV6-5 to TRBJ2-7; D perhaps matches TRBD2 (6 bases). The CDR3 contains 15 residues. Trimming pared 6 bases from V and 5 bases from J, leaving 20 bases between. Germline V gives CDR1 MNHEY, CDR2 SVGAGI. The CDR3 here is CASRPHDGSLNEQYF. The CDR3 DNA follows: TGTGCCAGCAGGCCCCACGACGGGAGTTTAAACGAGCAGTACTTC.

On this clone itself: Different DNA sequences within this sample yield the same CDR3. The chain employs TRBV19 and TRBJ2-7; D ambiguous. The CDR3 is 14 amino acids. Germline CDR1 is LNHDA and CDR2 is SQIVND (reference sequence). V dropped 3 bases and J dropped 0 bases, with 9 bases sitting between them. CDR3 nucleotide sequence: TGTGCCAGTAGTATCGGCCTTAGCTCCTACGAGCAGTACTTC. This sequence encodes CASSIGLSSYEQYF.

V usage is TRBV7-8 and J usage is TRBJ1-3; D ambiguous. The CDR3 has 15 residues. CDR1 and CDR2 from the germline V gene are SGHVS and FQNEAQ. Trimming stripped 4 bases from V and 0 bases from J, with 10 bases between. CDR3 sequence: CASSSGHSSGNTIYF. The CDR3, as DNA: TGTGCCAGCAGCTCGGGCCATTCCTCTGGAAACACCATATATTTT.

This clone was seen only once. This rearrangement joins TRBV5-4 to TRBJ2-7, with unresolved D. This CDR3 region has 13 residues. Germline assignment: CDR1 SGHNT and CDR2 YYREEE (reference sequence). The V gene lost 2 bases and the J gene lost 0 bases, with 6 bases spanning the gap. The CDR3 region is CASSFFGSYEQYF. CDR3 in DNA: TGTGCCAGCAGCTTTTTTGGCTCCTACGAGCAGTACTTC.

V usage is TRBV27 and J usage is TRBJ2-6; no firm D call. CDR1 and CDR2 (germline): MNHEY, SMNVEV (reference sequence). The V and J ends lost 1 base and 0 bases respectively, with 7 bases between them. This CDR3 has 16 amino acids. CDR3 DNA: TGTGCCAGCAGTTTATTCTCCAGCTCTGGGGCCAACGTCCTGACTTTC. Protein sequence: CASSLFSSSGANVLTF.

The chain is built from TRBV2 and TRBJ2-1; 9 bases align to TRBD2. Germline V gene sequence: CDR1 SNHLY, CDR2 FYNNEI. The CDR3 loop spans 15 amino acids. The J segment lost 1 base and the V segment lost 8 bases, leaving 6 bases of the junction unmatched. The CDR3 DNA reads as TGTGCCAGCCTTACCGGACTAGCGTCCTACAATGAGCAGTTCTTC. Residues: CASLTGLASYNEQFF.

V usage is TRBV5-4 and J usage is TRBJ1-4; 10 positions match TRBD1. With V trimmed by 2 bases and J by 3 bases, 7 bases remained unmatched. Germline V lookup: CDR1 SGHNT, CDR2 YYREEE (reference sequence). CDR3 length: 17 amino acids. CDR3 in DNA: TGTGCCAGCAGCTTATGGGACAGGGGACCACCTAATGAAAAACTGTTTTTT. It yields the protein CASSLWDRGPPNEKLFF.

The chain employs TRBV27 and TRBJ2-7; 10 nucleotides agree with TRBD2. Looked up from germline, CDR1 is MNHEY and CDR2 is SMNVEV (reference sequence). This CDR3 is built from 17 residues. V lost 2 bases to trimming and J lost 0 bases; unmatched junction nucleotides: 7. The CDR3 spells CASSLRRLAGASYEQYF. The CDR3, as DNA: TGTGCCAGCAGTTTAAGGCGCCTAGCGGGAGCCTCCTACGAGCAGTACTTC.

This sequence joins TRBV7-9 and TRBJ2-7; 9 bases map to TRBD2. Per germline, CDR1 SEHNR and CDR2 FQNEAQ (reference sequence). The CDR3 covers 15 residues. After removal of 1 base from V and 0 bases from J, the junction contained 1 base not matched to a gene. The DNA of the CDR3 is TGTGCCAGCAGCTTAGAACTAGCGGGCTCCTACGAGCAGTACTTC. This translates into CASSLELAGSYEQYF.

V is TRBV4-1 and J is TRBJ2-1, with D tentatively TRBD1 or TRBD2 (5 bases each). Between the trimmed V and J ends, which lost 1 base and 10 bases, there was a span of 29 bases. The CDR3 consists of 19 residues. Germline assignment: CDR1 MGHRA and CDR2 YSYEKL. In DNA, the CDR3 is TGCGCCAGCAGCCAAGTCCCACCTCCCACTACGGGGTCCTGGGGCGAGCAGTTCTTC. Translating it yields CASSQVPPPTTGSWGEQFF.

This chain links TRBV13 with TRBJ1-2; D is ambiguous. The CDR3 spans 13 residues. The germline V and J ends were trimmed by 0 bases and 6 bases, with 8 bases remaining between them. The germline CDR1 and CDR2 sequences are PRHDT and FYEKMQ (reference sequence). CDR3 DNA sequence: TGTGCCAGCAGCTTAGGATCAGGCGATGGCTACACCTTC. Its translation is CASSLGSGDGYTF.

J is TRBJ2-7 and V is TRBV5-5; a weak D match, TRBD2 (6 bases). This CDR3 is built from 16 residues. The germline V gene encodes CDR1 SGHKS and CDR2 YYEKEE (reference sequence). Between the trimmed V and J ends, which lost 3 bases and 2 bases, there was a span of 18 bases. For the CDR3, the DNA is TGTGCCAGCAGCTCTTTTTGGTTTGGGGGGACCTACGAGCAGTACTTC. Translating gives CASSSFWFGGTYEQYF.

The gene calls are TRBV21-1 and TRBJ2-5; the table calls TRBD2, which could not be checked here. TRBV21-1 is a recognized pseudogene. The CDR3 has 20 residues. Here the CDR3 reads CASSFCTGTSGSLGKETQYF. Here the CDR3 DNA reads TGTGCCAGCAGCTTTTGTACTGGGACTAGCGGGAGTTTAGGGAAAGAGACCCAGTACTTC.

The V and J genes are TRBV27 and TRBJ2-7, with D tentatively TRBD1 or TRBD2 (6 bases each). V gave up 3 bases and J gave up 1 base, with 16 bases separating them. The germline CDR1 and CDR2 sequences are MNHEY and SMNVEV (reference sequence). CDR3 length: 16 residues. The CDR3 region has the DNA TGTGCCAGCAGTTTCTCCCCGGGGGCTTGGTCCTACGAGCAGTACTTC. Protein sequence: CASSFSPGAWSYEQYF.